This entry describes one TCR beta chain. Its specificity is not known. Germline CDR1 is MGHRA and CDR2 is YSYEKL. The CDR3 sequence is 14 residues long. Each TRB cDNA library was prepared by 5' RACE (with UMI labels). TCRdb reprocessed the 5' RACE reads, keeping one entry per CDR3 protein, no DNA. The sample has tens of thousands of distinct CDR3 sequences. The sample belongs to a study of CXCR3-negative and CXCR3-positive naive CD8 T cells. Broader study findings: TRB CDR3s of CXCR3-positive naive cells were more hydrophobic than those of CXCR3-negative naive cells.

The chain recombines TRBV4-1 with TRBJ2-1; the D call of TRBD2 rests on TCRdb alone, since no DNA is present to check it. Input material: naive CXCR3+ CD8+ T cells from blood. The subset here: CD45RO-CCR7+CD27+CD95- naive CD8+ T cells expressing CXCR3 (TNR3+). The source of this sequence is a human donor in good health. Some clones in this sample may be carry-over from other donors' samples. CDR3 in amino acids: CASSQPGPLGEQFF.